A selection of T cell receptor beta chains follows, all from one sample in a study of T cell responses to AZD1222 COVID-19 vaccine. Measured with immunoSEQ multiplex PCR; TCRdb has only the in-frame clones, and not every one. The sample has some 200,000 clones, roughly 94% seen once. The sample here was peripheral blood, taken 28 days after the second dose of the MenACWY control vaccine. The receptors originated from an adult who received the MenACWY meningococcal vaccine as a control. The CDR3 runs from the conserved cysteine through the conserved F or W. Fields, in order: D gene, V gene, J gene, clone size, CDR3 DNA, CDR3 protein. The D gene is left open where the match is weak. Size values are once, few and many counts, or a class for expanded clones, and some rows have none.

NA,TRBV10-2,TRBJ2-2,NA,TGCGCCAGCAGTGAGAGGGCGGGCATGAACACCGGGGAGCTGTTTTTT,CASSERAGMNTGELFF
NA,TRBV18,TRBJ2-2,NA,TGTGCCAGCTCACCACTGTCGCACGGCTCCGGGGAGCTGTTTTTT,CASSPLSHGSGELFF
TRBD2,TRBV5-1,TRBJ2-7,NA,TGCGCCAGCAGCTTGGCGTTAGCGGGAGGGCCCATCTACGAGCAGTACTTC,CASSLALAGGPIYEQYF
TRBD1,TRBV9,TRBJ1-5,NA,TGTGCCAGCAGCGTAGAAGGACAGGGGAATCAGCCCCAGCATTTT,CASSVEGQGNQPQHF
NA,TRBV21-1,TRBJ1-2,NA,TGTGCCAGCAGCAAAGGGACAGGGGTTATCCTAGGCTATGGCTACACCTTC,CASSKGTGVILGYGYTF
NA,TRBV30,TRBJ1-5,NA,TGTGCCTGGAGTGAGGGGAGCAATCAGCCCCAGCATTTT,CAWSEGSNQPQHF
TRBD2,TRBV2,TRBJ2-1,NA,TGTGCCAGCACTAGAGGGACTAGCGGGAGGCCTGAGCAGTTCTTC,CASTRGTSGRPEQFF
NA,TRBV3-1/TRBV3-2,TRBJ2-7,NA,TGTGCCAGCAGCCAGCCCCCCTACGAGCAGTACTTC,CASSQPPYEQYF
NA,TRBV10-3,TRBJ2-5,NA,TGTGCCATCAGTGAGTCGAGTGAGACCCAGTACTTC,CAISESSETQYF
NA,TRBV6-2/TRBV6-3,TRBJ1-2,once,TGTGCCAGCAGTTACCCCCCCAGGGGATACGCTAACTATGGCTACACCTTC,CASSYPPRGYANYGYTF